This section outlines one T cell receptor beta chain sequence together with its context. This clonotype has a count of ten or more. Which antigen it targets is not known. Per-base qualities were not stored, and no clone one base away is much larger. This record comes from a study of Graves' ophthalmopathy and Graves' hyperthyroidism (dated by TCRdb to between 2017 and 2018). Regarding the research as a whole: Peripheral blood was collected at initial diagnosis, before any treatment. The roughly 100 discovery patients were randomly divided into training and test sets at a 7:3 ratio. Following sampling, methimazole starting at 30 mg daily was administered to hyperthyroidism patients, and high-dose intravenous methylprednisolone was administered to ophthalmopathy patients. To explore V-J signatures that distinguish ophthalmopathy from hyperthyroidism, a discovery set of about a hundred patients was enrolled, made up of 40 to 45 with ophthalmopathy and under 65 with stable hyperthyroidism. T-cell repertoires of thyroid tissue and blood were compared in over five hyperthyroidism patients. TCR beta repertoire signatures were used to distinguish Graves' ophthalmopathy from Graves' hyperthyroidism and to predict progression to ophthalmopathy. An independent validation cohort was composed of around 19 hyperthyroidism patients and 15 to 17 patients who later progressed from hyperthyroidism to ophthalmopathy. In total, 135 blood samples were TCR-sequenced: under 45 ophthalmopathy, some 75 hyperthyroidism and roughly 17 hyperthyroidism-to-ophthalmopathy patients.

For repertoire sequencing, TCR beta CDR3 regions were amplified from RNA transcripts. HTBI primers and the Qiagen OneStep RT-PCR kit were used in a first-round RT-PCR, which was followed by a second-round multiplex PCR, size selection and purification. Sequencing of the libraries was carried out on an Illumina HiSeq2000 in paired-end mode with 100 bp reads. In the paper's pipeline: SOAPnuke was used to process the reads, throwing out any read that had adapters, had uncalled bases, had a mean Phred below 15, or lacked an exact constant-primer or identifier match. High-quality paired reads were merged with COPE v1.2.5. Unique nucleotide sequences were defined as clonotypes and aligned to IMGT TRB V, D and J references using MiTCR v1.1. The analysis was limited to V-J combinations with a frequency above 0.0001, which together covered around 99% of the repertoires. For each V-J combination, a TCR clonal expansion and chaos score was defined as F50 clonal expansion divided by the chaos observed in the TCRdist matrix. Welch's t-statistics and random forest were used to narrow the features down to 10 to 15 V-J combinations, which were then fed into a naive Bayes classifier. The similarity between thyroid and blood repertoires was quantified using the Morisita-Horn index. TCRdb reanalyzed the raw reads on its own, using fastp at Q25 for trimming and MiXCR for clone calling, and kept in-frame beta chains. CDR3 protein sequences are deduplicated, and each keeps its most common genes and DNA. TCRdb's processing, not the study's, gives the V and J calls here. Present in this sample are roughly 480,000 distinct CDR3 sequences, around an eighth of which were seen just once. The top ten hold over 7.5% of the sample.

Ophthalmopathy patients were characterized by moderately to severely active disease, a Clinical Activity Score of at least 3, a NOSPECS grade of at least 4, and a disease duration under 3 months. Anyone with other autoimmune diseases, uncontrolled infections, pregnancy or lactation was excluded from the study. Clinical symptoms, serum thyroxine, TRAb, thyroid ultrasound and orbital computed tomography formed the basis of the diagnosis. Ficoll-Paque density gradient centrifugation was used to isolate PBMCs from under 11 ml of fresh peripheral blood. Total RNA was extracted with Trizol reagent and quality-checked on an Agilent 2100 Bioanalyzer. The study at large found these results: Most expanded thyroid clonotypes with a frequency above 0.001 also appeared in blood, which suggests that blood repertoires may reflect the immune response in the thyroid. In validation, the model predicted ophthalmopathy progression with 70.59% sensitivity and about 77% specificity; roughly 12 predicted patients were CT-confirmed with GO in a median of 6.5 months. Ophthalmopathy was separated from stable hyperthyroidism by the 13-signature model with around 89% sensitivity and less than 82% specificity in cross-validation and with 80%/75% in the test set. Sample size was not statistically predetermined, and group allocation was not concealed from the investigators.

Reading the germline V gene (reference sequence) gives CDR1 PRHDT and CDR2 FYEKMQ. Including the terminal cysteine and phenylalanine, the CDR3 comprises 13 residues. Only the CDR3 DNA is retained, 39 bases long and in frame from the first base. V is reduced by 2 bases and J by 2 bases, leaving a spacing of 6 bases between them. Rearrangement joined TRBV13 to TRBJ1-2; the D gene identity is not certain. Input material: blood. The TCR comes from a woman aged 25 to 39 with Graves' ophthalmopathy. Donor details come from another sample of the same person, matched by shared clones. The DNA reads TGTGCCAGCAGCTTAAATCTAAACTATGGCTACACCTTC. This is translated as CASSLNLNYGYTF.